This record concerns one T cell receptor (beta chain) sequence. Antigen unknown. These data come from a study of Tregs in tolerant kidney transplant recipients. Produced via immunoSEQ multiplex PCR; TCRdb's table is partial and in-frame only. The sample has more than 60,000 clones; 70% to 90% are singletons. CDR1 MDHEN and CDR2 SYDVKM come from the germline V gene. The V end was cut by 11 bases, the J end by 0 bases, with 20 bases between. The CDR3 extends over 15 amino acids. Overall study results and limits: This study did not directly address biological reproducibility.

The chain has TRBV28 and TRBJ2-7; D perhaps matches TRBD1 (8 bases). The specimen comprised Tregs from blood, sampled before the transplant. The origin of this receptor is a human donor who received a combined kidney and bone marrow transplant. The chain's CDR3 is CAAWEGTGNSYEQYF. Here the CDR3 DNA reads TGTGCCGCATGGGAGGGGACAGGCAACTCCTACGAGCAGTACTTC. Variable domain in full (rest from reference TRBV28 and TRBJ2-7): DVKVTQSSRYLVKRTGEKVFLECVQDMDHENMFWYRQDPGLGLRLIYFSYDVKMKEKGDIPEGYSVSREKKERFSLILESASTNQTSMYLCAAWEGTGNSYEQYFGPGTRLTVT.